These 4 T cell receptor beta chains were all obtained from the same sample, sequenced in a study of cytotoxic CD8 clonotypes in ibrutinib-treated CLL. Sequencing used immunoSEQ multiplex PCR; TCRdb keeps in-frame clones, though not all of them. The sample has about 140,000 clones; 70% to 85% are singletons. The sample in question was PBMCs, obtained after 12 months of ibrutinib treatment. Source of these receptors: a human donor with chronic lymphocytic leukemia.

This clone was picked up one time. V is TRBV2 and J is TRBJ2-3, with D maybe TRBD2 (5 bases). Germline CDR1 reads SNHLY; CDR2 reads FYNNEI. This CDR3 is built from 19 residues. Trimming pared 8 bases from V and 6 bases from J, leaving 33 bases between. CDR3 loop: CASVKDHEEFFGNFDTQYF. DNA for the CDR3: TGTGCCAGCGTAAAGGACCACGAGGAATTCTTCGGGAACTTCGATACGCAGTATTTT. Using reference TRBV2 and TRBJ2-3 for the parts outside the CDR3, the full variable domain is EPEVTQTPSHQVTQMGQEVILRCVPISNHLYFYWYRQILGQKVEFLVSFYNNEISEKSEIFDDQFSVERPDGSNFTLKIRSTKLEDSAMYFCASVKDHEEFFGNFDTQYFGPGTRLTVL.

The CDR3 DNA follows: TGTGCCAGCAGCTTAGCCAGGACGATAGGAAACACCATATATTTT. It encodes CASSLARTIGNTIYF. The chain is built from TRBV7-2 and TRBJ1-3; D is ambiguous. Deletions cut 0 bases from V and 4 bases from J, with 10 bases between. CDR3 length: 15 residues. CDR1 SGHTA and CDR2 FQGNSA come from the germline V gene.

The chain joins TRBV15 to TRBJ2-3, with 8 bases matching TRBD2. The trim removed 0 bases at V and 0 bases at J, leaving 8 bases unmatched. Germline V gene data show CDR1 as LNHNV and CDR2 as YYDKDF (reference sequence). This CDR3 region has 18 residues. CDR3 nucleotide sequence: TGTGCCACCAGCAGAGATGACTTAGCGGGACCGAGCACAGATACGCAGTATTTT. This encodes CATSRDDLAGPSTDTQYF.

In DNA form, the CDR3 reads TGCAGCGTTTCGCATGGTGTGGCGCAAGAGACCCAGTACTTC. Translated, it gives CSVSHGVAQETQYF. The chain is built from TRBV29-1 and TRBJ2-5; D unclear. V shed 5 bases and J shed 2 bases, with 15 bases lying between them. CDR1 and CDR2 from the germline V gene are SQVTM and ANQGSEA. This CDR3 comprises 14 residues.